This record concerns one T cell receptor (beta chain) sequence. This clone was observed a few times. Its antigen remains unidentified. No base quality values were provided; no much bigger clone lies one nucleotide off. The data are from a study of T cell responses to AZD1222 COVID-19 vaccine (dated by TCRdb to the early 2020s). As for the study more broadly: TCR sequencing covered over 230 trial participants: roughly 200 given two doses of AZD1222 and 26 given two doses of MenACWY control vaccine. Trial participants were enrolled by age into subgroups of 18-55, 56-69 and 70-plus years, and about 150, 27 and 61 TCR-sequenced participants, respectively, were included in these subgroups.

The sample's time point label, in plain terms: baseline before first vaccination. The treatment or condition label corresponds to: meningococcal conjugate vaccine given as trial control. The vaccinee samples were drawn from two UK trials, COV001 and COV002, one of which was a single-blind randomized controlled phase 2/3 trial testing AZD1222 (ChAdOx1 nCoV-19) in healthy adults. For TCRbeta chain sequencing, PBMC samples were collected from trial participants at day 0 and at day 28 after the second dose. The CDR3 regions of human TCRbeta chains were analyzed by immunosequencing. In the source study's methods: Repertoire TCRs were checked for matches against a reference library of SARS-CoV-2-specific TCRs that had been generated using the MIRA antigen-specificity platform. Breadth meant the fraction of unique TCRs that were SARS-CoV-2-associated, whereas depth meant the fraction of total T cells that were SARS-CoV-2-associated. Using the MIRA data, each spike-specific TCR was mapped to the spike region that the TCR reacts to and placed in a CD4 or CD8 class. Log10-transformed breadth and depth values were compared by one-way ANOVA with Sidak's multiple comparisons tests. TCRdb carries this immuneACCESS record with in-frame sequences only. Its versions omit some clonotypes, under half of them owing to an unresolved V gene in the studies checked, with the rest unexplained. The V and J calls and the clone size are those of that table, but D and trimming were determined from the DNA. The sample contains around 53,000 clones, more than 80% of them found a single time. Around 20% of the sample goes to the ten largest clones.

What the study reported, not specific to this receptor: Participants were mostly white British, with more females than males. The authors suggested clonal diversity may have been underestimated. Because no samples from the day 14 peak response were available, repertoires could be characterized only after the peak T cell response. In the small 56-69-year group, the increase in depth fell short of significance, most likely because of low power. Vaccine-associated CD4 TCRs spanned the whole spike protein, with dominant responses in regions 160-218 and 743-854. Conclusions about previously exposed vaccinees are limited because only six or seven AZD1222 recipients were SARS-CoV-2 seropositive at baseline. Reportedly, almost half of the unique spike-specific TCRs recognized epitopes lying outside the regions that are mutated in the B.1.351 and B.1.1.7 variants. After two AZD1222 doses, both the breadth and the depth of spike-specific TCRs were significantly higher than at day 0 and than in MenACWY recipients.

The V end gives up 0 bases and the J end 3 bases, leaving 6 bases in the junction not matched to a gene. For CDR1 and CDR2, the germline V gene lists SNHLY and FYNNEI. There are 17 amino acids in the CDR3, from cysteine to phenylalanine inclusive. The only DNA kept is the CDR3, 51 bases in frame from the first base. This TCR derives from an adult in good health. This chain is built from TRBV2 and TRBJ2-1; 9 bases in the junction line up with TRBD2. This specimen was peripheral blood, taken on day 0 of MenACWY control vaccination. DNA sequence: TGTGCCAGCAGTGAAGCCCTAATAGCGGGAGTCTACAATGAGCAGTTCTTC. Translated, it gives CASSEALIAGVYNEQFF. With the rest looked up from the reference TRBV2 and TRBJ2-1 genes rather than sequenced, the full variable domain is EPEVTQTPSHQVTQMGQEVILRCVPISNHLYFYWYRQILGQKVEFLVSFYNNEISEKSEIFDDQFSVERPDGSNFTLKIRSTKLEDSAMYFCASSEALIAGVYNEQFFGPGTRLTVL.